Listed here are 26 T cell receptor beta chains from one sample, sequenced in a study of blood T cell repertoires in COVID-19. The assay was immunoSEQ multiplex PCR, and TCRdb's table has in-frame clones only and misses some. The sample lists 350,000 to 500,000 clones, roughly 84% occurring once. Material for sequencing was PBMCs or T cells enriched from blood (not recorded which). The receptors here all came from a woman between 18 and 29 years old who had been exposed to COVID-19.

In this sample, this clone turned up once. This chain links TRBV28 with TRBJ2-7; D is undetermined. Germline lookup yields CDR1 MDHEN and CDR2 SYDVKM. Between the trimmed V and J ends, which lost 4 bases and 2 bases, there was a span of 3 bases. The CDR3 has 11 residues. Here the CDR3 DNA reads TGTGCCAGCAGTTCCACCTACGAGCAGTACTTC. It is translated as CASSSTYEQYF.

The chain uses TRBV6-5 and TRBJ1-2; D is possibly TRBD1 (5 bases). The CDR3 contains 16 residues. V was clipped by 0 bases and J by 8 bases, with 19 bases between them. CDR1 is MNHEY, CDR2 SVGAGI, per germline. The DNA for the CDR3 is TGTGCCAGCAGTTACTCGAGACTACAGGCCGCGGGGGGCTACACCTTC. This gives the protein CASSYSRLQAAGGYTF.

V and J are TRBV28 and TRBJ2-2, with 8 bases fitting TRBD2. The trim removed 6 bases at V and 4 bases at J, leaving 7 bases unmatched. This CDR3 has 15 amino acids. Germline values: CDR1 MDHEN, CDR2 SYDVKM. The CDR3 loop is CASSPLGRGTGELFF. In nucleotides, the CDR3 is TGTGCCAGCAGCCCCCTCGGGAGGGGCACCGGGGAGCTGTTTTTT.

The V call is TRBV11-2, the J call TRBJ1-4, with D unresolved. V was shortened by 3 bases and J by 10 bases, with 9 bases between the two germline ends. There are 12 residues in the CDR3. The V gene's germline CDR1 is SGHAT and CDR2 FQNNGV. The CDR3 reads CASSFVSGKLFF. The CDR3 nucleotides read TGTGCCAGCAGCTTCGTGTCGGGAAAACTGTTTTTT.

As DNA, the CDR3 is TGTGCCAGTAGTATAGGGAGCGGTGAAGCTTTCTTT. Its protein is CASSIGSGEAFF. V usage is TRBV19 and J usage is TRBJ1-1; D remains ambiguous. Trimming cost V 1 base and J 7 bases, with 7 bases left between them. Germline-derived CDR1 and CDR2 are LNHDA and SQIVND (reference sequence). The length of the CDR3 is 12 residues.

The J gene is TRBJ2-2, the V gene TRBV5-1; TRBD2 agrees at 9 bases. This CDR3 spans 17 amino acids. Looked up from germline, CDR1 is SGHRS and CDR2 is YFSETQ. V lost 4 bases and J lost 1; bases outside the gene matches: 8. CDR3 coding DNA: TGCGCCAGCAGCCCCCCACCTAGCGGGATGAACACCGGGGAGCTGTTTTTT. Translation gives CASSPPPSGMNTGELFF.

This clone turned up a few times. This chain joins TRBV5-1 and TRBJ1-1; possibly TRBD1 for D (5 bases). V lost 4 bases to trimming and J lost 3 bases, with 13 bases between them. In germline, CDR1 is SGHRS, CDR2 YFSETQ. CDR3 length: 14 residues. CDR3 protein: CASSRQGGDTEAFF. The CDR3 bases are TGCGCCAGCAGCCGCCAGGGCGGGGACACTGAAGCTTTCTTT.

The chain combines TRBV29-1 with TRBJ1-2, with D possibly matching TRBD1 (5 bases). V was clipped by 6 bases and J by 3 bases, with 8 bases between them. Germline assignment: CDR1 SQVTM and CDR2 ANQGSEA. The CDR3 covers 11 residues. The CDR3 here is CSVPRDYGYTF. The CDR3 DNA reads as TGCAGCGTGCCCAGGGACTATGGCTACACCTTC. Full variable domain (rest looked up from reference TRBV29-1 and TRBJ1-2): SAVISQKPSRDICQRGTSLTIQCQVDSQVTMMFWYRQQPGQSLTLIATANQGSEATYESGFVIDKFPISRPNLTFSTLTVSNMSPEDSSIYLCSVPRDYGYTFGSGTRLTVV.

The rearrangement links TRBV6-5 to TRBJ2-7, with 9 bases aligning to TRBD1. V lost 5 bases to trimming and J lost 2 bases; unmatched junction nucleotides: 4. This CDR3 comprises 14 residues. Germline values: CDR1 MNHEY, CDR2 SVGAGI. This CDR3 is CASSLRQGAYEQYF. In DNA form, the CDR3 reads TGTGCCAGCAGTCTCCGACAGGGGGCCTACGAGCAGTACTTC.

The chain carries TRBV29-1 and TRBJ1-2, with D unclear. CDR3 length equals 15 residues. V lost 0 bases, J lost 2 bases, and 13 bases lay in between. CDR1 SQVTM and CDR2 ANQGSEA come from the germline V gene. CDR3 sequence (DNA): TGCAGCGTTGAAGATCCAAGGAGTTTAAACTATGGCTACACCTTC. This encodes CSVEDPRSLNYGYTF.

The chain joins TRBV7-6 to TRBJ2-1; D remains ambiguous. There are 15 residues in the CDR3. Germline V CDR1 and CDR2: SGHVS, FNYEAQ. The V end was cut by 5 bases, the J end by 0 bases, with 11 bases between. The DNA for the CDR3 is TGTGCCAGCAGCCTAGGTCCGAGCTCCTACAATGAGCAGTTCTTC. Translation gives CASSLGPSSYNEQFF.

The CDR3 DNA is TGTGCCAGCAGACCGGGACTAGCCATGAATGAGCAGTTCTTC. This encodes CASRPGLAMNEQFF. This chain uses TRBV5-5 with TRBJ2-1; TRBD2 matches 9 bases. CDR1 SGHKS and CDR2 YYEKEE come from the germline V gene (reference sequence). Losses at the gene ends were 5 bases for V and 7 bases for J; bases not matched to a gene: 7. This CDR3 contains 14 residues. Full variable domain (rest looked up from reference TRBV5-5 and TRBJ2-1): DAGVTQSPTHLIKTRGQQVTLRCSPISGHKSVSWYQQVLGQGPQFIFQYYEKEERGRGNFPDRFSARQFPNYSSELNVNALLLGDSALYLCASRPGLAMNEQFFGPGTRLTVL.

This clone was seen a handful of times. The chain joins TRBV11-2 to TRBJ2-1; 8 nucleotides line up with TRBD2. CDR1 SGHAT and CDR2 FQNNGV come from the germline V gene. The CDR3 totals 15 residues. After removal of 6 bases from V and 4 bases from J, the junction contained 8 bases not matched to a gene. This CDR3 is CASRSASGRYNEQFF. The CDR3 region has the DNA TGTGCCAGCAGAAGCGCTAGCGGGCGGTACAATGAGCAGTTCTTC.

The chain uses TRBV4-1 and TRBJ1-1; 8 nucleotides match TRBD1. The CDR3 totals 13 residues. J was trimmed by 1 base and V by 7 bases; bases with no gene match: 2. Germline assignment: CDR1 MGHRA and CDR2 YSYEKL. The CDR3 coding sequence is TGCGCCAGCAAGGGACAGGAGAACACTGAAGCTTTCTTT. Translating gives CASKGQENTEAFF.

CDR3 protein: CASSIWDSEPLHF. The CDR3 nucleotides read TGTGCCAGCAGTATATGGGACAGTGAACCCCTCCACTTT. This chain links TRBV12-3 or TRBV12-4 with TRBJ1-6, with TRBD1 matching 7 bases. Trimming at V came to 5 bases and at J to 12 bases, leaving 7 bases not matched to a gene. This CDR3 comprises 13 residues.

The V and J genes are TRBV19 and TRBJ1-2; D uncertain. V dropped 6 bases and J dropped 3 bases, with 23 bases sitting between them. CDR3 size: 17 residues. CDR1 is LNHDA and CDR2 is SQIVND in the germline V gene (reference sequence). The CDR3 reads CASRARYGRPADYGYTF. The CDR3 DNA reads as TGTGCCAGTAGGGCTCGGTACGGGAGACCTGCCGACTATGGCTACACCTTC.

The CDR3 sequence is CASSPHGREGLETQYF. The CDR3 DNA sequence: TGTGCCAGCAGCCCCCACGGGCGGGAGGGTTTAGAGACCCAGTACTTC. V gene TRBV7-6 combines with J gene TRBJ2-5; 9 bases agree with TRBD2. The CDR3 contains 16 residues. V dropped 5 bases and J dropped 4; count of bases not matched to a gene: 11. CDR1 is SGHVS and CDR2 is FNYEAQ in the germline V gene. Drawing the rest from reference TRBV7-6 and TRBJ2-5, the complete variable domain is GAGVSQSPRYKVTKRGQDVALRCDPISGHVSLYWYRQALGQGPEFLTYFNYEAQQDKSGLPNDRFSAERPEGSISTLTIQRTEQRDSAMYRCASSPHGREGLETQYFGPGTRLLVL.

This clone was detected only once. The same CDR3 also results from other DNA sequences found in this sample. The genes are TRBV4-1 and TRBJ1-5; no reliable D call. V was trimmed by 1 base and J by 2 bases, leaving 6 bases between them. CDR1 and CDR2 (germline): MGHRA, YSYEKL. The CDR3 is 14 amino acids. CDR3 coding DNA: TGCGCCAGCAGCCAAGTGGGAGGCAATCAGCCCCAGCATTTT. The encoded protein is CASSQVGGNQPQHF.

The chain employs TRBV5-1 and TRBJ2-7, with 9 bases lining up with TRBD2. This CDR3 has 15 residues. CDR1 SGHRS and CDR2 YFSETQ come from the germline V gene. V lost 3 bases to trimming and J lost 4 bases; unmatched junction nucleotides: 8. This CDR3 is CASSWQAGGIYEQYF. CDR3 DNA: TGCGCCAGCAGCTGGCAAGCGGGAGGCATTTACGAGCAGTACTTC.

The J gene is TRBJ1-1, the V gene TRBV29-1; 7 bases agree with TRBD1. V gave up 6 bases and J gave up 7 bases; unmatched junction bases: 11. The CDR3 is made up of 13 amino acids. Germline loops: CDR1 SQVTM, CDR2 ANQGSEA. CDR3: CSVGEGRGVEAFF. Written as DNA, the CDR3 is TGCAGCGTGGGAGAGGGCAGGGGGGTTGAAGCTTTCTTT.

This clone has only a few counts. This chain connects TRBV19 to TRBJ1-2; D is unclear. The CDR3 consists of 15 residues. V was clipped by 1 base and J by 0 bases, with 9 bases between them. CDR1 and CDR2 (germline): LNHDA, SQIVND (reference sequence). CDR3 in amino acids: CASSIGAQANYGYTF. Written as DNA, the CDR3 is TGTGCCAGTAGTATAGGGGCGCAAGCTAACTATGGCTACACCTTC.

The chain has TRBV7-2 and TRBJ1-5; D is possibly TRBD1 (6 bases). Trimming took off 6 bases at V and 3 bases at J, with 12 bases between the two ends. Germline CDR1 SGHTA, CDR2 FQGNSA. The CDR3 has 14 residues. In nucleotides, the CDR3 is TGTGCCAGCAGAGCCGGGACATTCAATCAGCCCCAGCATTTT. This encodes CASRAGTFNQPQHF.

The chain is built from TRBV7-3 and TRBJ1-6, with D unresolved. The CDR3 spans 15 residues. V lost 0 bases and J lost 3, with 6 bases in between. CDR1 is SGHTA and CDR2 is FQGTGA in the germline V gene. The CDR3 region has the DNA TGTGCCAGCAGCTTAACTAACAGCTATAATTCACCCCTCCACTTT. Residues: CASSLTNSYNSPLHF. Full variable domain (outside the CDR3, taken from reference TRBV7-3 and TRBJ1-6): GAGVSQTPSNKVTEKGKYVELRCDPISGHTALYWYRQSLGQGPEFLIYFQGTGAADDSGLPNDRFFAVRPEGSVSTLKIQRTERGDSAVYLCASSLTNSYNSPLHFGNGTRLTVT.

The V gene is TRBV28, the J gene TRBJ2-1; 9 bases match TRBD2. Germline trimming cut 5 bases from V and 2 bases from J; bases unmatched to any gene: 10. From germline, CDR1 is MDHEN and CDR2 SYDVKM. CDR3 size: 17 residues. CDR3 DNA: TGTGCCAGCAGTCCAACGGGCGCTAGCGGGGCCTACAATGAGCAGTTCTTC. Residues: CASSPTGASGAYNEQFF. Complete variable domain (other parts from reference TRBV28 and TRBJ2-1): DVKVTQSSRYLVKRTGEKVFLECVQDMDHENMFWYRQDPGLGLRLIYFSYDVKMKEKGDIPEGYSVSREKKERFSLILESASTNQTSMYLCASSPTGASGAYNEQFFGPGTRLTVL.

The V and J genes are TRBV12-3 or TRBV12-4 and TRBJ2-1; D uncertain. CDR3 length equals 13 residues. V was clipped by 6 bases and J by 5 bases, with 11 bases between them. DNA for the CDR3: TGTGCCAGCAGGCGCGGAGTCGACAATGAGCAGTTCTTC. The encoded protein is CASRRGVDNEQFF.

The chain combines TRBV5-4 with TRBJ2-5; D may be TRBD1 (7 bases). The CDR3 runs to 17 residues. The V gene lost 4 bases and the J gene lost 5 bases, with 24 bases spanning the gap. The germline CDR1 and CDR2 sequences are SGHNT and YYREEE (reference sequence). CDR3 nucleotides: TGTGCCAGCAGCCCTGTAAGGGGGCCCCTAGGGGGGGAGACCCAGTACTTC. Its translation: CASSPVRGPLGGETQYF.